This T cell receptor (beta chain) was recovered during a study of T-cell reconstitution after alpha-beta-depleted transplantation in children. This clonotype was recorded many times. Preparation of the TCRbeta library used unique molecular identifiers. Via MiXCR, TCRdb re-called the PCR reads, giving one row per CDR3 protein. Of just under 550,000 distinct CDR3 sequences listed, approximately 16% are singletons. CDR3 length equals 14 residues. The V and J ends lost 2 bases and 7 bases respectively, with 11 bases between them. This chain links TRBV12-3 or TRBV12-4 with TRBJ1-4; D may be TRBD1 (6 bases). This clonotype was sampled from a human donor who donated a stem cell graft to a child with acute lymphoblastic leukemia. Sequenced here: PBMCs from the stem cell graft donor, sampled from the stem cell graft. CDR3 sequence (DNA): TGTGCCAGCAGTTTACGGGGGGCCGGTGAAAAACTGTTTTTT. Translating gives CASSLRGAGEKLFF.